This TCR beta chain was captured by sequencing in a study of cytomegalovirus exposure and HLA in healthy donors listed by TCRdb under 2017. Notes on the research overall: An earlier analysis of approximately 640 of the donors reported about 250 Gb of sequence data and 120 million or so unique TCR beta sequences from around 200 million T cells. An early release covering over 500 HLA-typed donors comprised about 300 gigabases of sequencing data and 65 million to 100 million unique TCR sequences. Among the roughly 410 genotyped donors, about 83% belonged to the genetic ancestry cluster associated with self-reported Caucasian donors. The study aimed to test whether signatures of past pathogen exposure could be identified by cataloging public T cell receptors. The T cell repertoires of several hundred subjects were profiled by immunosequencing and related to cytomegalovirus serostatus. Along with the roughly 670-subject first cohort, a separate validation cohort of over 90 different subjects was used. To predict cytomegalovirus infection status, the study brought together high-throughput TCR immunosequencing, statistical association of individual TCRs with disease status, and machine learning. A later analysis re-examined previously published TCR beta repertoires from several hundred donors and added high-resolution HLA genotyping to investigate patterns of TCR occurrence. In the later analysis, no new phenotypic data were used to find candidate immune exposures; instead, reliance was placed on TCR beta sequences and their occurrence across donors. An earlier analysis of about 600 of the donors used high-throughput TCR beta sequencing to judge whether each TCR beta V gene segment behaved as functional or pseudogenic. Alongside the repertoire data, information on donor age, sex, ethnicity and CMV serostatus was compiled. Genome-wide SNP genotypes for about 65% of the 666 donors were used in a later genetic analysis, which treated that subset as a discovery cohort. Every discovery cohort repertoire had been produced on one sequencing platform. Class I and class II HLA loci were covered by the typing at four-digit resolution. The number of donors typed differed by locus, with roughly 629-640 for A, B, C, DRB1 and DQB1, 522 for DQA1, 600 to 610 for DPA1, and under 490 for DPB1. Because of strong linkage in the cohort, five DR-DQ haplotypes were treated as single units for association and clustering. Across roughly 420 genotyped donors of the cohort, an average of roughly 230,000 unique TCR beta nucleotide sequences per donor were sequenced, and about a sixth of those sequences were non-productive.

The library was prepared using the immunoSEQ multiplex PCR assay. For the multiplex PCR, a mixture combining 60 forward primers for TCR Vbeta segments and 13 reverse primers for TCR Jbeta segments was used. Amplification of the CDR3 region of rearranged TCR beta genes was performed with a multiplex PCR assay on genomic DNA. On the Illumina HiSeq System, the amplified TCR beta libraries were sequenced as 87-base-pair reads. The published analysis was carried out like this. A later analysis counted approximately 84 million unique TCR beta chains across the 500 to 850 repertoires, and some 12 million of these chains were shared by at least two donors. To remove PCR and sequencing errors, raw reads were error-corrected and collapsed into unique sequences using a nearest-neighbor algorithm that merged closely related sequences. CDR3 sequences were aligned to IMGT reference sequences to assign V, D and J gene segments. For a sequence to be retained, a match of at least six nucleotides to both a V gene segment and a J gene segment was required. Rearrangements were called productive when the CDR3 lacked stop codons and stayed in frame with V and J; all others were non-productive. CDR3 was defined according to IMGT convention as the region running from the second conserved V-encoded cysteine to the conserved J-encoded phenylalanine. The earlier analysis of about 610 of the donors excluded sequences that lacked an unambiguous match to a single V gene segment. In an earlier analysis of several hundred of the donors, V segments were called functional above 56.7% productive rearrangements and were called segregating when the between-donor standard deviation exceeded 5%. To diagnose cytomegalovirus status from the catalog of TCR beta chain sequences, a statistical classification framework was built. V and J gene assignment, in a later analysis, came from comparing TCR nucleotide sequences with IMGT/GENE-DB human TR gene sequences. A later analysis assigned CDR3 sequences and most-parsimonious VDJ recombination scenarios with the TCRdist pipeline. In a later analysis, each TCR beta chain was defined by its CDR3 amino acid sequence together with its V-gene family, and reads lacking a unique V-gene family were excluded. As a way to deal with suspected cross-contamination and a sequencing artifact, a later analysis dropped 592 nucleotide sequences that were highly shared and had low generation probability. For each public chain, a later analysis derived a clonal expansion index from normalized ranks of inferred template counts within each repertoire. Generation probabilities in a later analysis came from a VDJ recombination model fitted to out-of-frame rearrangements, and those results were checked against IGoR. A later analysis scored TCR-TCR, TCR-HLA and TCR-CMV co-occurrence with hypergeometric tests, applying a repertoire-size bias correction to TCR pairs. In a later analysis, false discovery rates were estimated by permuting HLA or CMV assignments 20 times. In a later analysis, co-occurring TCRs were grouped using DBSCAN, with TCRdist sequence similarity added in when clustering inside HLA-allele-positive subsets. Repertoires with fewer than 30,000 or more than 120,000 public chains were left out of co-occurrence clustering, as were about 5 repertoires with anomalous nucleotide sharing. The clones in this table, taken by TCRdb from immuneACCESS, are in-frame only. Not every clone is retained; where verified, under half of the shortfall comes from an unresolved V gene, and the cause of the rest is unknown. V and J calls and clone size follow that table, whereas D and trimming were derived from the DNA. Recorded for this sample are around 250,000 clones; approximately 82% of them occurred a single time. The ten largest clones take up about 8% of the sample.

What the study reported, not specific to this receptor: Broadly in line with IMGT annotations, most TCR beta V segments showed up in productive rearrangements about 87% or about 30% of the time in an earlier analysis of 587 of the donors. Immune exposure information for the cohort was limited to CMV serostatus. A later genetic analysis associated a missense DCLRE1C variant with V-gene and J-gene trimming of TCR beta chains, and an independent cohort replicated the association. About 17 rarely observed V segments, including chromosome 9 orphons, were excluded from the earlier analysis of almost 600 of the donors because counts were too low. In this cohort, only TCR beta chains were sequenced, and detectable features were limited by the absence of alpha or paired-chain data. In a later analysis, over 15,000 TCR beta sequences were associated with specific HLA alleles at a false discovery rate of 0.05. Some IMGT-functional V segments, including TRBV6-2 and TRBV6-3, could not be told apart with the 87-base-pair reads, so those segments were excluded. According to a later analysis, TCR association rates differed among HLA loci, with DRB1 alleles showing the most associated TCRs and HLA-C alleles showing the fewest. The study gave a list of around 170 TCR beta chains associated with cytomegalovirus. The classifier was reported to diagnose cytomegalovirus status with high specificity and sensitivity in both the original and validation cohorts. In vitro tests confirmed that a few of the cytomegalovirus-associated TCR beta chains recognize cytomegalovirus antigens. Roughly uniform sequencing depth across donors was assumed in presence/absence analyses, although this assumption may not hold. According to the authors, the approach could potentially be generalized to other disease states and immunological phenotypes. Compared with equally common non-associated chains, HLA-associated TCR beta chains in a later analysis were more clonally expanded and had lower generation probabilities. While some public TCRs were present in many individuals, most TCR sequences turned up only very rarely across donors. Because HLA typing was missing for some donors at each locus, association tests included only the typed subset. According to a later genetic analysis, donors in an Asian-associated ancestry cluster had fewer N-insertions in productive TCRs than the roughly 700-donor mean. A further reported finding was that TCR beta sequences accurately predicted the HLA-A and HLA-B alleles for most subjects in the first cohort. Correlated functional status among segregating V segments might be attributable to linkage disequilibrium, but an unknown experimental factor could not be ruled out. Most CMV-associated TCR beta chains appeared to be HLA-restricted in a later analysis, and the HLA associations seemed to be driven largely by CMV exposure. When HLA alleles, especially DR and DQ, strongly co-occurred, attributing TCR associations to individual alleles was difficult. A group of highly shared sequence variants was considered likely to be a technical artifact of the sequencing pipeline. Several of the top co-occurrence clusters appeared to be linked to parvovirus B19, influenza, CMV and Epstein-Barr virus, according to a later analysis.

The CDR3, cysteine through phenylalanine, is 15 amino acids long. The sequence is cut down to CDR3 DNA, 45 bases in frame from base 1. The germline V gene sets CDR1 to MDHEN and CDR2 to SYDVKM. Trimming takes 8 bases off V and 6 bases off J; junction bases not matched to a gene: 9. In its sample, this clone was seen a few times. Its recognized antigen is unknown. No much larger clone is present one base from it, and per-base qualities are unavailable. The cohort was made up of approximately 670 healthy bone marrow donors. At the time of sampling, all cohort members were nominally healthy, though unrecorded immune exposures were likely present. The donor was CMV seropositive and was included in the group of approximately 300 seropositive cohort members. A peripheral blood sample was collected from each donor, and TCR beta sequencing was performed on peripheral blood mononuclear cells. Genomic DNA extraction from the blood cell samples was performed with the Qiagen DNeasy Blood Extraction Kit.

Rearrangement joined TRBV28 to TRBJ1-5; TRBD1 aligns with 11 central bases. This TCR came from a woman aged 55-75 years in good health and CMV-seropositive. The sequencing sample was made of PBMCs. The sequenced DNA is TGTGCCAGCGGATTAGGACAGGGGGCAGGTCAGCCCCAGCATTTT. Its translation reads: CASGLGQGAGQPQHF.